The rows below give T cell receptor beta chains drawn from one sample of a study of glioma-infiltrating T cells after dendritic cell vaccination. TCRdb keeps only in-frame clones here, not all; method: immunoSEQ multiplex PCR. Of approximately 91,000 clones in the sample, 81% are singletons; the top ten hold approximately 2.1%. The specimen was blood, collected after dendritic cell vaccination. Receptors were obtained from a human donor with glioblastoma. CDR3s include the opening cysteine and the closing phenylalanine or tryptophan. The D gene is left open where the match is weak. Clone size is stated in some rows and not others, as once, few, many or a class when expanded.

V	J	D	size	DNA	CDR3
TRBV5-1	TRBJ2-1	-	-	TGCGCCAGCAGCCCGGACAGTTCTGGCTCCTACAATGAGCAGTTCTTC	CASSPDSSGSYNEQFF
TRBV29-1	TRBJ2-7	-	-	TGCAGCGTCAACGGGGTGGGGTCCTTATCCTACGAGCAGTACTTC	CSVNGVGSLSYEQYF
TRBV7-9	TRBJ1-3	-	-	TGTGCCAGCAGGCACCGGGACACGATTACTGGAAACACCATATATTTT	CASRHRDTITGNTIYF
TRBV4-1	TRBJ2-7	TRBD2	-	TGCGCCAGCAGCCAAGAAGGACTAGCGGGGGGTTTATCCTACGAGCAGTACTTC	CASSQEGLAGGLSYEQYF
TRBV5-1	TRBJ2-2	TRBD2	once	TGCGCCAGCAGCTTGGCCGGGGGGACCAACACCGGGGAGCTGTTTTTT	CASSLAGGTNTGELFF
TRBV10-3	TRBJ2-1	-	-	TGTGCCATCAAACCTAACTTTAAGAGGGAAGCGTACAATGAGCAGTTCTTC	CAIKPNFKREAYNEQFF
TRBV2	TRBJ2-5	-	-	TGTGCCAGCAGGACAAGACGGGAGACCCAGTACTTC	CASRTRRETQYF
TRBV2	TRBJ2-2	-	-	TGTGCCAGCAGTAGGGTGGGAGCAGGCGACACCGGGGAGCTGTTTTTT	CASSRVGAGDTGELFF
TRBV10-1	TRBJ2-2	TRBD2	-	TGCGCCAGCAGTGTTTCTAGCGGGAGCACCGGGGAGCTGTTTTTT	CASSVSSGSTGELFF
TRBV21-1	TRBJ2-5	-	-	TGTGCCAGCAGCTCTTCGGCTGGACTCCTGGGGGGGGCGCGGGGGATAGAGACCCAGTACTTC	CASSSSAGLLGGARGIETQYF
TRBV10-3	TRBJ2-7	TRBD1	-	TGTGCCATCAGGCCGGGACAGCAATACGAGCAGTACTTC	CAIRPGQQYEQYF
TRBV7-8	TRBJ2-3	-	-	TGTGCCAGCAGCCCGGGGGGCACAGATACGCAGTATTTT	CASSPGGTDTQYF
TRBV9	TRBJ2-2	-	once	TGTGCCAGCAGCGTAGAGGGGACACCGTTACCTACCGGGGAGCTGTTTTTT	CASSVEGTPLPTGELFF
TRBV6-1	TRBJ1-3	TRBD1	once	TGTGCCAGCTCCCGGGACAGCGGCTCTGGAAACACCATATATTTT	CASSRDSGSGNTIYF
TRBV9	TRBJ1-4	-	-	TGTGCCAGCAGCGTACGTCCGAATGAAAAACTGTTTTTT	CASSVRPNEKLFF
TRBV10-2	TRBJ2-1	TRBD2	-	TGCGCCGGGGGACTAGCGGGGGGTAATGAGCAGTTCTTC	CAGGLAGGNEQFF
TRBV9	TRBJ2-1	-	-	TGTGCCAGCAGCGTAGAAAACCTTGGACTCTCTGAGCAGTTCTTC	CASSVENLGLSEQFF
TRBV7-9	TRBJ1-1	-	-	TGTGCCAGCAGCTACCGGGCCGTGGGGGGCACTGAAGCTTTCTTT	CASSYRAVGGTEAFF
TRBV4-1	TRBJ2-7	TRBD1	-	TGCGCCAGCGCCCAGACAGGGGCGGTCGCCGAGCAGTACTTC	CASAQTGAVAEQYF
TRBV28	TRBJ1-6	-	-	TGTGCCAGCAGTTTCCGGGACATTGGCTCACCCCTCCACTTT	CASSFRDIGSPLHF
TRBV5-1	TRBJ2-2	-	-	TGCGCCAGCAGCTTGGCATACACCGGGGAGCTGTTTTTT	CASSLAYTGELFF
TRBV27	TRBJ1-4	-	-	TGTGCCAGCATGCGGGGAACTAATGAAAAACTGTTTTTT	CASMRGTNEKLFF
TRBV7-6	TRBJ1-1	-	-	TGTGCCAGCAGCCCGGGGTTGGAGATGAACACTGAAGCTTTCTTT	CASSPGLEMNTEAFF
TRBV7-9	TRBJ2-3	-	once	TGTGCCAGCAGCCCCCTAGGGGGGGCTCCCAAGTATTTT	CASSPLGGAPKYF
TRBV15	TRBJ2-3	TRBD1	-	TGTGCCACCAGGAAGGACAGGGGAAGCACAGATACGCAGTATTTT	CATRKDRGSTDTQYF
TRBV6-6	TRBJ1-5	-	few	TGTGCCAGCAGTTTACAACAGGATCAGCCCCAGCATTTT	CASSLQQDQPQHF
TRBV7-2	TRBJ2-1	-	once	TGTGCCAGCAGCCCAACATATAACAATGAGCAGTTCTTC	CASSPTYNNEQFF
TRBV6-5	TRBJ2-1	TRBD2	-	TGTGCCAGCAGCCCAGCGTTAGCGGGGGAGATCGAGCAGTTCTTC	CASSPALAGEIEQFF
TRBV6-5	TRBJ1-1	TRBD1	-	TGTGCCAGCAGTTACCGGAGTGACAGGGCGGGAGCTTTCTTT	CASSYRSDRAGAFF
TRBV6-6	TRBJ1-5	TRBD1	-	TGTGCCAGCAACCAACAGGGGGGTCAGCCCCAGCATTTT	CASNQQGGQPQHF
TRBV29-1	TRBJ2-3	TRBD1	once	TGCAGCGTTGTCGTCAGACAGGGACCCGATACGCAGTATTTT	CSVVVRQGPDTQYF
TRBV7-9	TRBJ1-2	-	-	TGTGCCAGCAGCTCGGCGGCAAACTACACCTTC	CASSSAANYTF
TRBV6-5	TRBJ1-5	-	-	TGTGCCAGCAGTTACTCCCAGGCAAATCAGCCCCAGCATTTT	CASSYSQANQPQHF
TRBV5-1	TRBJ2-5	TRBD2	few	TGCGCCAGCAGCTTAGGACTAGAAGAGACCCAGTACTTC	CASSLGLEETQYF
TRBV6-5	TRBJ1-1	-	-	TGTGCCAGCAGAAACGAAAAGGGGTTTGAAACTTTCTTT	CASRNEKGFETFF